This T cell receptor beta chain was captured in a study of blood T cell repertoires in COVID-19. In the study overall: Samples representing acute and convalescent COVID-19 were sourced from the United States, Italy and Spain. In each case, the material was cDNA or gDNA derived from T cells, B-cell-depleted T cells, or PBMCs.

The CDR3 extends over 15 amino acids. Germline CDR1 SGDLS, CDR2 YYNGEE. The junction had 8 bases not matched to a gene; V was cut back by 4 bases and J by 6 bases. In the source study's methods: Cell counts per sample came from amplifying reference gene primers. Clones were sequenced by immunoSEQ multiplex PCR, and TCRdb holds only the in-frame ones, with some missing. V and J calls plus clone size are reproduced from that table; the DNA served to infer D and trimming. Of about 190,000 clones detected, 87% appear once; the ten largest clones hold roughly 21%. The chain carries TRBV9 and TRBJ1-4; 8 bases are a match to TRBD1. The sequence derives from a man aged 55 to 70 with active or convalescent COVID-19. Sequencing input: peripheral blood. The CDR3 here is CASSPQGDFYEKLFF. The CDR3, as DNA: TGTGCCAGCAGCCCACAGGGGGATTTCTATGAAAAACTGTTTTTT.